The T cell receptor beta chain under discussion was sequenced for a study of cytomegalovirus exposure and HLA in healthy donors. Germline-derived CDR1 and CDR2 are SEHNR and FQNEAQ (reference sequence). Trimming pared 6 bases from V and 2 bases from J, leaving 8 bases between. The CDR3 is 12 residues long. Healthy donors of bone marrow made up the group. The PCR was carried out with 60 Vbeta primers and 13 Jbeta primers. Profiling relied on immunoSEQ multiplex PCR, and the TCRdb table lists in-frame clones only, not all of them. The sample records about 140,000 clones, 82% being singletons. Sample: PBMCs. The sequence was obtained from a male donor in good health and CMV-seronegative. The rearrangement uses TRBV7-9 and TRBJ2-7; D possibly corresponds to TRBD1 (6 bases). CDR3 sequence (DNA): TGTGCCAGCAGACAGGGTACCTACGAGCAGTACTTC. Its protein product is CASRQGTYEQYF.